This T cell receptor beta chain originates from a study of T cell clones after liver transplantation. Background on the study: A pre-transplant mixed lymphocyte reaction with TCRbeta sequencing defined graft-donor-reactive clones followed in post-transplant blood. HCV positivity affected three of eight recipients; the rest lacked autoimmune or viral indications. Tolerance: complete withdrawal held at least one year, liver enzymes staying within twice normal.

This clone was found once. TCRdb's copy holds only in-frame clones and misses some; the assay was immunoSEQ multiplex PCR. The data contain about 75,000 clones, 80% to 90% of them seen just once; the ten biggest clones take up 2% to 2.5%. The V gene's germline CDR1 is SGHNT and CDR2 YYREEE (reference sequence). The length of the CDR3 is 13 residues. V lost 4 bases and J 6 bases, leaving 13 bases between the germline ends. The sequences come from CD4+ T cells from blood, collected around 48 months after liver transplant. The sequence was collected from a human patient who received a liver transplant. These T cells may partly come from the graft donor. This chain connects TRBV5-4 to TRBJ1-1, with a tentative D call TRBD1 (6 bases). The CDR3 reads CASSVNRVPEAFF. CDR3 DNA: TGTGCCAGCAGCGTGAACAGGGTCCCTGAAGCTTTCTTT.